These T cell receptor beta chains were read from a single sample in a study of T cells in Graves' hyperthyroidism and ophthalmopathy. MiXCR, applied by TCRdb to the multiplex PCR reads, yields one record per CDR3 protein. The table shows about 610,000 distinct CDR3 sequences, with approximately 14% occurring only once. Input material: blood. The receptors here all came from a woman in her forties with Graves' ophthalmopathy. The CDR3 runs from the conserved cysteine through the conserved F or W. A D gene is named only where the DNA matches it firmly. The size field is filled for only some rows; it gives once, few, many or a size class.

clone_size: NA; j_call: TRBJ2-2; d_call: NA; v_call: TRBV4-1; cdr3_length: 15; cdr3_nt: TGCGCCAGCAGCCTCATTAAAGGGGTCCCCGGGGAGCTGTTTTTT; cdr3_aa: CASSLIKGVPGELFF
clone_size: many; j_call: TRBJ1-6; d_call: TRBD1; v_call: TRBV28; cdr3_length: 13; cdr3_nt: TGTGCCAGCCGAGGACAGGTGGATTCACCCCTCCACTTT; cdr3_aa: CASRGQVDSPLHF
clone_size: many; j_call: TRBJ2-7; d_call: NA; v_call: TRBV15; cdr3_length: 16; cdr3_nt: TGTGCCACCAGCAGAGATAGACGGCAGGGAAGTAACGAGCAGTACTTC; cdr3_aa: CATSRDRRQGSNEQYF
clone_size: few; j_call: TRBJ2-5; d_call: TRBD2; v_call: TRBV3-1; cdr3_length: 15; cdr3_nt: TGTGCCAGCAGCCCCCCTACCGGGAGGGTGGAGACCCAGTACTTC; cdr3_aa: CASSPPTGRVETQYF
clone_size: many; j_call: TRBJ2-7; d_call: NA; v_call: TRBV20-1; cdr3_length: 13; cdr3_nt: TGCAGTGCTAGTCCCCCCCCAGGGAACGAGCAGTACTTC; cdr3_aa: CSASPPPGNEQYF
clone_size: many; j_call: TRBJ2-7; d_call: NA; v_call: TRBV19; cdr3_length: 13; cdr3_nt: TGTGCCAGTAAACCAAACGGGGGCGGTGAGCAGTACTTC; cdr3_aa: CASKPNGGGEQYF
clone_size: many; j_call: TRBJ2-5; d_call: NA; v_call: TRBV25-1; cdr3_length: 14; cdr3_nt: TGTGCCAGCAGTGAATTAGGGGGAGTAGAGACCCAGTACTTC; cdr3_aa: CASSELGGVETQYF
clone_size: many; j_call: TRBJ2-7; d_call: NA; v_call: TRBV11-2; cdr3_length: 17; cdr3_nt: TGTGCCAGCAGCCGACTTCTTGGGGGCCCACCCTCCTACGAGCAGTACTTC; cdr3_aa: CASSRLLGGPPSYEQYF
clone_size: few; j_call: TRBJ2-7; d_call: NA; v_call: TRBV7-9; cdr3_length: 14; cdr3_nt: TGTGCCAGCAGCTTCTCAGGAGAAAACTACGAGCAGTACTTC; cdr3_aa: CASSFSGENYEQYF
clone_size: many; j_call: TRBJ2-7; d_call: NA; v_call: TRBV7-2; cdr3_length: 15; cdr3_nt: TGTGCCAGCAGCTTAGGCCAGGTCAGCTCCTACGAGCAGTACTTC; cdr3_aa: CASSLGQVSSYEQYF
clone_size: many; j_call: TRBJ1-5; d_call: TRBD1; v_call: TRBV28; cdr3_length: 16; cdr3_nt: TGTGCCAGCAGCCCCTCTCAGGGGGTTGCCAATCAGCCCCAGCATTTT; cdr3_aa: CASSPSQGVANQPQHF
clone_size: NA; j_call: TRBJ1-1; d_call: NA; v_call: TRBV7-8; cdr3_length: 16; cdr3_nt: TGTGCCAGCAGCTTAGCTGAGCGGACAACGAACACTGAAGCTTTCTTT; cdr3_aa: CASSLAERTTNTEAFF
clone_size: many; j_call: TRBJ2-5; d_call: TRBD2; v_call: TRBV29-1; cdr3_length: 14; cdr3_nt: TGCAGCGTTGGGGGACTAGCGGGAGGGGAGACCCAGTACTTC; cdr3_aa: CSVGGLAGGETQYF
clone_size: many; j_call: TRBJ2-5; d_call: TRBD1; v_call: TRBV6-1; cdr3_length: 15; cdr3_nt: TGTGCCAGCAGTGAACCGGGACAGAGCAAAGAGACCCAGTACTTC; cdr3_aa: CASSEPGQSKETQYF
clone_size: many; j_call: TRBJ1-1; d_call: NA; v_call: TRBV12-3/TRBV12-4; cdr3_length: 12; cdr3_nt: TGTGCCAGCAGCTTGGGCCGGGATGAGGCTTTCTTT; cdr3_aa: CASSLGRDEAFF
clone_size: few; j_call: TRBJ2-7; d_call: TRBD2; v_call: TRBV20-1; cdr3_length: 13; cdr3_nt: TGCAGTGCTGCCAGCGGGATCTCCTACGAGCAGTACTTC; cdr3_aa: CSAASGISYEQYF
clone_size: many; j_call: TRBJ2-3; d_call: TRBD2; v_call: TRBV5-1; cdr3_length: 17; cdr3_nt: TGCGCCAGCACCACCGGGACTAGCGGGCTTGGCACAGATACGCAGTATTTT; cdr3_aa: CASTTGTSGLGTDTQYF
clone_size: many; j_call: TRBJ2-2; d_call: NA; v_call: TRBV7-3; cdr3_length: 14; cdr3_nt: TGTGCCAGCAGCCTTCATGGCTTTACGGGGGAGCTGTTTTTT; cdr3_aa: CASSLHGFTGELFF
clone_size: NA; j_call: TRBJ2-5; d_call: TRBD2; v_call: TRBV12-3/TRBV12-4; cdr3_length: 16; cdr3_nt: TGTGCCAGCAGTCCAACGACTAGCGTGTACCAAGAGACCCAGTACTTC; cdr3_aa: CASSPTTSVYQETQYF
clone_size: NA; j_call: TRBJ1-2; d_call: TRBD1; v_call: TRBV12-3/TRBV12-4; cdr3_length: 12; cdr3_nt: TGTGCCAGCAGCGGGACAGAATATGGCTACACCTTC; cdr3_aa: CASSGTEYGYTF
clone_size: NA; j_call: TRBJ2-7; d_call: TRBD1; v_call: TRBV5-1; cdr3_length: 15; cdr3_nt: TGCGCCAGCAGCCCAAGACAGGGGGCCACCTACGAGCAGTACTTC; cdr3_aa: CASSPRQGATYEQYF
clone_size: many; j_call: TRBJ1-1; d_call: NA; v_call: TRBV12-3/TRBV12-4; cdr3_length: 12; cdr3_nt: TGTGCCAGCAGTTTAATAAAGACTGAAGCTTTCTTT; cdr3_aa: CASSLIKTEAFF